The 8 T cell receptor beta chains below all came from one sample that was sequenced in a study of blood T cell repertoires in COVID-19. The method was immunoSEQ multiplex PCR; TCRdb's version includes in-frame clones alone and lacks a portion of them. The sample lists tens of thousands of clones; over 70% were seen once. Sequences were obtained from peripheral blood. These receptors were taken from a human donor in a cohort sampled during active COVID-19.

The chain employs TRBV11-3 and TRBJ2-7, with 9 bases fitting TRBD2. V trimming: 5 bases; J trimming: 3 bases; junction bases outside the gene matches: 8. Germline CDR1 is SGHNT and CDR2 is YENEEA. The CDR3 consists of 15 residues. DNA for the CDR3: TGTGCCAGCAGCAATTATAGCGGGGGCGACTACGAGCAGTACTTC. As protein: CASSNYSGGDYEQYF. Combining the CDR3 with reference TRBV11-3 and TRBJ2-7 gives the whole variable domain EAGVVQSPRYKIIEKKQPVAFWCNPISGHNTLYWYLQNLGQGPELLIRYENEEAVDDSQLPKDRFSAERLKGVDSTLKIQPAELGDSAVYLCASSNYSGGDYEQYFGPGTRLTVT.

The chain uses TRBV18 and TRBJ2-3, with 10 bases matching TRBD2. V shed 1 base, J shed 6 bases, and the junction held 7 bases outside the gene matches. Germline assignment: CDR1 KGHSH and CDR2 LQKENI. This CDR3 is 16 amino acids long. Here the CDR3 DNA reads TGTGCCAGCTCACCACGGCTAGCGGGAGTAGGGGATACGCAGTATTTT. Translation gives CASSPRLAGVGDTQYF.

The J gene is TRBJ2-1, the V gene TRBV7-3; TRBD1 matches at 7 bases. The CDR3 consists of 17 residues. Germline trimming cut 4 bases from V and 2 bases from J; bases unmatched to any gene: 11. Germline-derived CDR1 and CDR2 are SGHTA and FQGTGA. CDR3 sequence: CASSSRLYRGAYNEQFF. CDR3 in DNA: TGTGCCAGCAGCTCGCGACTTTACAGGGGCGCCTACAATGAGCAGTTCTTC.

CDR3 loop: CASNRLVYEQYF. In DNA, the CDR3 is TGTGCCAGCAACCGACTAGTCTACGAGCAGTACTTC. The genes are TRBV28 and TRBJ2-7; tentative D call: TRBD2 (6 bases). The CDR3 is 12 amino acids. V was clipped by 7 bases and J by 3 bases, with 10 bases between them. The germline V gene encodes CDR1 MDHEN and CDR2 SYDVKM.

The chain is built from TRBV18 and TRBJ2-5, with a tentative D call TRBD1 (6 bases). Germline CDR1 and CDR2: KGHSH and LQKENI. The CDR3 has 15 residues. Trimming removed 3 bases at V and 5 bases at J, with 16 bases between. The CDR3 DNA reads as TGTGCCAGCTCACCGAATCAGGGGATAGGGGAGACCCAGTACTTC. Protein product: CASSPNQGIGETQYF.

The chain employs TRBV3-1 (or the pseudogene TRBV3-2) and TRBJ1-4, with D maybe TRBD1 (6 bases). V lost 4 bases to trimming and J lost 0 bases, with 9 bases between them. The germline gives CDR1 LGHDT, CDR2 YNNKEL (reference sequence). The CDR3 contains 15 residues. The DNA of the CDR3 is TGTGCCAGCAGCCCCAGGGGAGCAACTAATGAAAAACTGTTTTTT. Amino acid sequence: CASSPRGATNEKLFF.

The chain uses TRBV29-1 and TRBJ2-1, with 8 positions matching TRBD2. This CDR3 comprises 12 residues. Germline V gene sequence: CDR1 SQVTM, CDR2 ANQGSEA. With V trimmed by 5 bases and J by 7 bases, 4 bases remained unmatched. The DNA of the CDR3 is TGCAGCGTTACCAGCGGGAGAAATGAGCAGTTCTTC. It is translated as CSVTSGRNEQFF.

V is TRBV11-3 and J is TRBJ2-7; D is perhaps TRBD2 (6 bases). Germline V gives CDR1 SGHNT, CDR2 YENEEA. Trimming shortened V by 5 bases and J by 5 bases, and 13 bases separated the two germline ends. The CDR3 is made up of 13 amino acids. The DNA for the CDR3 is TGTGCCAGCAGCCCCGGACCTAGCGACGAGCAGTACTTC. It is translated as CASSPGPSDEQYF. Looking up the rest from reference TRBV11-3 and TRBJ2-7 gives the full variable domain: EAGVVQSPRYKIIEKKQPVAFWCNPISGHNTLYWYLQNLGQGPELLIRYENEEAVDDSQLPKDRFSAERLKGVDSTLKIQPAELGDSAVYLCASSPGPSDEQYFGPGTRLTVT.